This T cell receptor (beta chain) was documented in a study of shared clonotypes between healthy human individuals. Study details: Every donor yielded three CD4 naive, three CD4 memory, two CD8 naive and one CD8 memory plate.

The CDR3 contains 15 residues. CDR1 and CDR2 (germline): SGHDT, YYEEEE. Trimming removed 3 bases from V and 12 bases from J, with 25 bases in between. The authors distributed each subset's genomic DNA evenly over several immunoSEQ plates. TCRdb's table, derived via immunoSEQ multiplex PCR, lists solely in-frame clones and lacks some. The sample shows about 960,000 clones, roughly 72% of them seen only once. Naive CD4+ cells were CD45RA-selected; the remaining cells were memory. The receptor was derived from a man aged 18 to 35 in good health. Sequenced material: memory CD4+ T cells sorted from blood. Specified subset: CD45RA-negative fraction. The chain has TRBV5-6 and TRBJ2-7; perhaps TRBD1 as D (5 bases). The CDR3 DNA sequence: TGTGCCAGCAGCTCCGTCGGGCAGAGACCTGTGGGGCCGTACTTC. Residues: CASSSVGQRPVGPYF.